Listed here are 28 T cell receptor beta chains from one sample, sequenced in a study of blood T cell repertoires in COVID-19. Profiled with immunoSEQ multiplex PCR; TCRdb holds only in-frame clones, not every one. Of about 210,000 clones listed, around 89% are singletons. Sequences were obtained from PBMCs or T cells enriched from blood (not recorded which). Receptor source: a woman in her late teens or twenties who had recovered from COVID-19.

The chain is built from TRBV27 and TRBJ2-7; a weak D match, TRBD2 (6 bases). The CDR3 is made up of 15 amino acids. Per germline, CDR1 MNHEY and CDR2 SMNVEV (reference sequence). With 5 bases removed from V and 3 bases from J, the gap between germline ends came to 17 bases. The CDR3 DNA reads as TGTGCCAGCAGTCAAGCCAGGGAGGTAAGCTACGAGCAGTACTTC. This translates into CASSQAREVSYEQYF.

DNA for the CDR3: TGCGCCAGCAGCTTGTCAGGGGGCGACTCACCCCTCCACTTT. Its translation is CASSLSGGDSPLHF. The chain recombines TRBV5-1 with TRBJ1-6; 8 bases are shared with TRBD1. The V gene end was trimmed by 1 base and the J gene end by 10 bases; junction bases not matched to a gene: 4. This CDR3 is 14 amino acids long. CDR1 SGHRS and CDR2 YFSETQ come from the germline V gene.

The chain employs TRBV30 and TRBJ1-1, with 8 bases fitting TRBD1. The V segment lost 3 bases and the J segment 6 bases; nucleotides outside the gene matches: 9. Germline assignment: CDR1 GTSNPN and CDR2 SVGIG (reference sequence). There are 14 residues in the CDR3. The CDR3 bases are TGTGCCTGGAGATTCGACAGGGGACTCGCTGAAGCTTTCTTT. Protein product: CAWRFDRGLAEAFF.

V is TRBV21-1 and J is TRBJ2-7; the D call in the table, TRBD1, was not verified against the DNA. TRBV21-1 is a pseudogene segment. The CDR3 sequence is 16 residues long. The CDR3 sequence: CASSNQRQGRTYEQYF. CDR3 nucleotide sequence: TGTGCCAGCAGCAACCAAAGACAGGGTCGAACCTACGAGCAGTACTTC.

The chain uses TRBV18 and TRBJ2-1; weak D call: TRBD1 (6 bases). Germline-derived CDR1 and CDR2 are KGHSH and LQKENI. The CDR3 runs to 12 residues. Trimming stripped 5 bases from V and 8 bases from J, with 10 bases between. As DNA, the CDR3 is TGTGCCAGCTCATCGGACAGCGATGAGCAGTTCTTC. It is translated as CASSSDSDEQFF.

The genes are TRBV10-3 and TRBJ2-7; perhaps TRBD2 as D (5 bases). This CDR3 spans 14 amino acids. Per the germline V gene, CDR1 is ENHRY and CDR2 is SYGVKD. Trimming removed 2 bases at V and 4 bases at J, with 12 bases between. CDR3 coding DNA: TGTGCCATCAGTGAGCTTTGGGAGACTTACGAGCAGTACTTC. Its protein is CAISELWETYEQYF.

This chain joins TRBV5-1 and TRBJ2-1, with D possibly matching TRBD2 (6 bases). The CDR3 extends over 14 amino acids. V was clipped by 0 bases and J by 4 bases, with 8 bases between them. Germline CDR1 and CDR2: SGHRS and YFSETQ. The CDR3 protein is CASSLVGGYNEQFF. CDR3 DNA sequence: TGCGCCAGCAGCTTGGTTGGGGGGTACAATGAGCAGTTCTTC.

The rearrangement links TRBV28 to TRBJ2-7; D perhaps matches TRBD1 (5 bases). Trimming shortened V by 4 bases and J by 1 base, and 14 bases separated the two germline ends. The CDR3 totals 15 residues. CDR1 and CDR2 (germline): MDHEN, SYDVKM. This chain's CDR3 is CASSSPRVTSYEQYF. DNA for the CDR3: TGTGCCAGCAGTTCCCCCAGGGTAACATCCTACGAGCAGTACTTC.

The chain couples TRBV28 to TRBJ1-5; 7 bases map to TRBD1. Germline CDR1 and CDR2: MDHEN and SYDVKM. The junction had 6 bases not matched to a gene; V was cut back by 6 bases and J by 7 bases. The CDR3 is made up of 13 amino acids. The CDR3 region is CASRSTGPQPQHF. CDR3 in DNA: TGTGCCAGCAGATCGACAGGGCCCCAGCCCCAGCATTTT. The full variable domain, with the rest looked up from reference TRBV28 and TRBJ1-5, is DVKVTQSSRYLVKRTGEKVFLECVQDMDHENMFWYRQDPGLGLRLIYFSYDVKMKEKGDIPEGYSVSREKKERFSLILESASTNQTSMYLCASRSTGPQPQHFGDGTRLSIL.

The J gene is TRBJ2-1, the V gene TRBV5-4; 7 nucleotides agree with TRBD2. The CDR3 covers 16 residues. The germline gives CDR1 SGHNT, CDR2 YYREEE (reference sequence). With V trimmed by 3 bases and J by 7 bases, 13 bases remained unmatched. This CDR3 reads CASSSWGSGPSNEQFF. The DNA of the CDR3 is TGTGCCAGCAGCTCGTGGGGTAGCGGGCCCTCGAATGAGCAGTTCTTC. Full variable domain (missing parts from reference TRBV5-4 and TRBJ2-1): ETGVTQSPTHLIKTRGQQVTLRCSSQSGHNTVSWYQQALGQGPQFIFQYYREEENGRGNFPPRFSGLQFPNYSSELNVNALELDDSALYLCASSSWGSGPSNEQFFGPGTRLTVL.

The J gene is TRBJ1-2, the V gene TRBV19; D gene uncertain. Germline CDR1 LNHDA, CDR2 SQIVND (reference sequence). The CDR3 is made up of 14 amino acids. V was shortened by 3 bases and J by 5 bases, with 13 bases between the two germline ends. The CDR3 protein is CASSITLREYGYTF. In DNA form, the CDR3 reads TGTGCCAGTAGTATCACCCTAAGGGAGTATGGCTACACCTTC.

The gene calls are TRBV3-1 (or the pseudogene TRBV3-2) and TRBJ2-1; no firm D call. The V gene lost 0 bases and the J gene lost 4 bases, with 4 bases spanning the gap. Germline V gives CDR1 LGHDT, CDR2 YNNKEL (reference sequence). The CDR3 length is 13 residues. This CDR3 reads CASSQDLYNEQFF. The CDR3 DNA reads as TGTGCCAGCAGCCAAGACCTATACAATGAGCAGTTCTTC.

This clone showed up just once. The chain links TRBV4-1 to TRBJ2-5, with a weak D call TRBD2 (6 bases). The CDR3 is made up of 14 amino acids. Trimming cost V 5 bases and J 0 bases, with 10 bases left between them. CDR1 MGHRA and CDR2 YSYEKL come from the germline V gene. CDR3: CASSARDYQETQYF. For the CDR3, the DNA is TGCGCCAGCAGCGCCCGGGACTACCAAGAGACCCAGTACTTC.

V is TRBV28 and J is TRBJ1-5; 7 bases are a match to TRBD1. Per germline, CDR1 MDHEN and CDR2 SYDVKM. The CDR3 is made up of 15 amino acids. Trimming at V came to 4 bases and at J to 0 bases, leaving 3 bases not matched to a gene. CDR3 in amino acids: CASSSGQYSNQPQHF. Written as DNA, the CDR3 is TGTGCCAGCAGTTCGGGACAGTATAGCAATCAGCCCCAGCATTTT.

The chain uses TRBV18 and TRBJ1-1; no definite D call. Germline CDR1 and CDR2: KGHSH and LQKENI. V was pared by 2 bases and J by 6 bases, with 13 bases between. The CDR3 runs 14 residues. The CDR3 protein is CASSPGVGSAEAFF. CDR3 coding DNA: TGTGCCAGCTCACCAGGGGTGGGGAGCGCTGAAGCTTTCTTT.

This clone has a handful of counts. This rearrangement joins TRBV5-1 to TRBJ2-7; 9 bases map to TRBD2. Germline assignment: CDR1 SGHRS and CDR2 YFSETQ. This CDR3 comprises 15 residues. Trimming at V came to 4 bases and at J to 2 bases, leaving 7 bases not matched to a gene. The CDR3 sequence is CASSRDSGGTYEQYF. CDR3 in DNA: TGCGCCAGCAGCCGGGACAGCGGGGGGACCTACGAGCAGTACTTC. Drawing the rest from reference TRBV5-1 and TRBJ2-7, the complete variable domain is KAGVTQTPRYLIKTRGQQVTLSCSPISGHRSVSWYQQTPGQGLQFLFEYFSETQRNKGNFPGRFSGRQFSNSRSEMNVSTLELGDSALYLCASSRDSGGTYEQYFGPGTRLTVT.

With regard to this clone: Other DNA sequences within the sample encode an identical CDR3. CDR3 region: CAWSRSYEQYF. The CDR3 DNA is TGTGCCTGGAGCCGTTCCTACGAGCAGTACTTC. The chain carries TRBV30 and TRBJ2-7; no definite D call. In germline, CDR1 is GTSNPN, CDR2 SVGIG (reference sequence). The V gene lost 3 bases and the J gene lost 1 base, with 4 bases spanning the gap. The CDR3 length is 11 residues.

The chain employs TRBV2 and TRBJ1-1; 9 positions match TRBD1. Germline CDR1 SNHLY, CDR2 FYNNEI. This CDR3 contains 12 residues. Germline trimming cut 7 bases from V and 6 bases from J; bases unmatched to any gene: 3. CDR3 in amino acids: CASKDRGSEAFF. For the CDR3, the DNA is TGTGCCAGCAAGGACAGGGGCTCTGAAGCTTTCTTT.

The chain recombines TRBV28 with TRBJ1-5; TRBD1 matches at 9 bases. The CDR3 contains 14 residues. From germline, CDR1 is MDHEN and CDR2 SYDVKM. Germline trimming cut 5 bases from V and 10 bases from J; bases unmatched to any gene: 9. CDR3 bases: TGTGCCAGCAGTATCACAGGGGGCGGGCCTCCCCAGCATTTT. Translated, it gives CASSITGGGPPQHF.

This rearrangement joins TRBV24-1 to TRBJ1-2; no clear D. From germline, CDR1 is KGHDR and CDR2 SFDVKD. Trimming removed 2 bases from V and 4 bases from J, with 7 bases in between. The CDR3 has 13 residues. In DNA, the CDR3 is TGTGCCACCAGTGATTACCCGGGCTATGGCTACACCTTC. Amino acid sequence: CATSDYPGYGYTF.

The J gene is TRBJ1-5, the V gene TRBV24-1; the match to TRBD1 covers 8 bases. Trimming cost V 3 bases and J 6 bases; bases outside gene matches: 6. The CDR3 contains 15 residues. Germline loops: CDR1 KGHDR, CDR2 SFDVKD. CDR3: CATSDHQGAGQPQHF. The CDR3 nucleotides read TGTGCCACCAGTGATCACCAGGGGGCGGGTCAGCCCCAGCATTTT.

This rearrangement joins TRBV27 to TRBJ1-2; D is perhaps TRBD1 (6 bases). V lost 8 bases, J lost 4 bases, and 14 bases lay in between. The CDR3 is made up of 13 amino acids. Germline V gene lookup returns CDR1 MNHEY and CDR2 SMNVEV (reference sequence). The CDR3 loop is CASGLRGTYGYTF. CDR3 coding DNA: TGTGCCAGCGGGCTCAGGGGTACCTATGGCTACACCTTC.

The chain joins TRBV10-3 to TRBJ2-1; 8 nucleotides align to TRBD1. The CDR3 consists of 14 residues. V was clipped by 7 bases and J by 7 bases; unmatched bases: 9. Germline V gene sequence: CDR1 ENHRY, CDR2 SYGVKD. The CDR3 region has the DNA TGTGCCATCACTAGGACAGGGACAAGGAATGAGCAGTTCTTC. Translation: CAITRTGTRNEQFF.

The CDR3 bases are TGTGCCAGCAGCCCGGGACTAGCGGGGGACTACGAGCAGTACTTC. Protein: CASSPGLAGDYEQYF. This chain connects TRBV6-6 to TRBJ2-7; 14 bases agree with TRBD2. Trimming cost V 6 bases and J 3 bases; bases outside gene matches: 4. This CDR3 has 15 amino acids. CDR1 and CDR2 from the germline V gene are MNHNY and SVGAGI (reference sequence).

The genes are TRBV10-3 and TRBJ2-6; 9 bases fit TRBD1. This CDR3 is 15 amino acids long. The ends lost 8 bases at V and 0 bases at J; junction bases unmatched: 2. Germline lookup yields CDR1 ENHRY and CDR2 SYGVKD. The CDR3 DNA reads TGTGCCATCGGACAGGGGAGCTCTGGGGCCAACGTCCTGACTTTC. Translated: CAIGQGSSGANVLTF.

On this clone: Other nucleotide sequences from this sample produce the same CDR3. In nucleotides, the CDR3 is TGCGCCAGCAGCCCCTATAGCTCCTACAATGAGCAGTTCTTC. Translating gives CASSPYSSYNEQFF. The chain is built from TRBV5-1 and TRBJ2-1, with D unresolved. V lost 4 bases to trimming and J lost 0 bases, with 8 bases between them. CDR1 is SGHRS and CDR2 is YFSETQ in the germline V gene. CDR3 length equals 14 residues.

This chain uses TRBV5-5 with TRBJ1-2, with TRBD1 identical over 9 bases. Germline V gene sequence: CDR1 SGHKS, CDR2 YYEKEE (reference sequence). V lost 0 bases, J lost 5 bases, and 5 bases stayed unmatched. The CDR3 sequence is 15 residues long. CDR3 sequence reads: CASSLGGTGFYGYTF. In DNA form, the CDR3 reads TGTGCCAGCAGCTTGGGCGGGACAGGGTTTTATGGCTACACCTTC.

The V call is TRBV30, the J call TRBJ1-1; the D gene is possibly TRBD1 (6 bases). The germline V gene has CDR1 GTSNPN and CDR2 SVGIG (reference sequence). This CDR3 spans 17 amino acids. Trimming cost V 2 bases and J 1 base, with 20 bases left between them. The CDR3 sequence: CAWSRWTFTGSNTEAFF. The CDR3 DNA follows: TGTGCCTGGAGTAGATGGACATTTACAGGGTCGAACACTGAAGCTTTCTTT.